This TCR beta chain stems from a study of T cell repertoires in cytomegalovirus infection. Trimming stripped 0 bases from V and 0 bases from J, with 9 bases between. Germline CDR1 and CDR2: LGHNA and YSLEER. This CDR3 contains 16 residues. Comment on this clonotype: Its antigen remains unknown.

MiXCR, run by TCRdb on the reads, gives a single entry per CDR3 protein. The profile shows 750,000 to 900,000 distinct CDR3 sequences, 25% to 35% of them singletons. The receptor's source is a human donor in good health (CMV status not recorded). Some clones in this sample may be carry-over from other donors' samples. The genes are TRBV4-3 and TRBJ2-4; D is uncertain. The sequences come from cultured CD8+ T cells from PBMCs, collected from culture after CMV antigen stimulation. The CDR3 DNA reads TGCGCCAGCAGCCAAGATAAGGAGTTAGCCAAAAACATTCAGTACTTC. Its protein is CASSQDKELAKNIQYF.